These 16 T cell receptor beta chains came from one sample sequenced in a study of T cells in Graves' hyperthyroidism and ophthalmopathy (dated by TCRdb to about 2019). Library construction relied on multiplex PCR. The listed sequencing device is Illumina HiSeq 2000. TCR beta CDR3 regions were amplified from RNA transcripts. For the first round of RT-PCR on the TCR CDR3, the HTBI primer set was used together with the Qiagen OneStep RT-PCR kit. TCRdb applied fastp at Q25 and MiXCR to the public reads, then kept only in-frame beta chains. Rows merge per CDR3 protein into single entries with the most common DNA and genes. For this sample the table gives around 340,000 distinct CDR3 sequences, of which 14% were detected only once. Approximately 23% of the sample is held by the ten biggest clonotypes. The material sequenced was blood. The receptors were gathered from a woman aged 30 to 39 with Graves' hyperthyroidism.

The rearrangement links TRBV20-1 to TRBJ1-2; TRBD1 is a possible D gene (6 bases). The V gene lost 3 bases and the J gene lost 2 bases, with 25 bases spanning the gap. CDR3 length equals 18 residues. Germline V CDR1 and CDR2: DFQATT, SNEGSKA (reference sequence). DNA of the CDR3: TGCAGTGCTAGCGGGGCGGTCGGAACAGGGCAAATCAACTATGGCTACACCTTC. Its protein is CSASGAVGTGQINYGYTF.

This clonotype was counted ten times or more. The chain links TRBV11-2 to TRBJ2-5; D gene unclear. V was pared by 1 base and J by 2 bases, with 5 bases between. CDR1 and CDR2 from the germline V gene are SGHAT and FQNNGV. This CDR3 is built from 13 residues. CDR3 in amino acids: CASSLVVQETQYF. In DNA form, the CDR3 reads TGTGCCAGCAGCTTAGTGGTACAAGAGACCCAGTACTTC.

The chain links TRBV5-4 to TRBJ1-3; 9 nucleotides agree with TRBD1. Losses at the gene ends were 9 bases for V and 2 bases for J; bases not matched to a gene: 9. The germline CDR1 and CDR2 sequences are SGHNT and YYREEE (reference sequence). The CDR3 totals 15 residues. CDR3 nucleotide sequence: TGTGCCACCCAACCGGGACAGGGAACTGGAAACACCATATATTTT. Encoded protein: CATQPGQGTGNTIYF.

This chain joins TRBV29-1 and TRBJ2-1, with D tentatively TRBD2 (6 bases). Germline V gene lookup returns CDR1 SQVTM and CDR2 ANQGSEA. V shed 4 bases and J shed 7 bases, with 14 bases lying between them. The CDR3 extends over 13 amino acids. The CDR3 DNA follows: TGCAGCGTTGCCACTAGCCCTACGAATGAGCAGTTCTTC. Translation gives CSVATSPTNEQFF.

This clonotype was detected ten times or more. The chain has TRBV5-1 and TRBJ1-1; D is possibly TRBD1 (5 bases). The CDR3 has 15 amino acids. Germline V lookup: CDR1 SGHRS, CDR2 YFSETQ. V shed 4 bases and J shed 7 bases, with 20 bases lying between them. The CDR3 sequence: CASSPHDRDQSEAFF. In DNA form, the CDR3 reads TGCGCCAGCAGCCCGCACGACAGAGACCAAAGTGAAGCTTTCTTT.

In this sample, this clonotype turned up once. The chain couples TRBV7-9 to TRBJ2-1; TRBD2 matches 11 bases. With V trimmed by 3 bases and J by 4 bases, 5 bases remained unmatched. This CDR3 contains 16 residues. CDR1 is SEHNR, CDR2 FQNEAQ, per germline (reference sequence). CDR3 protein: CASSFLAGGGYNEQFF. The CDR3, as DNA: TGTGCCAGCAGCTTCCTAGCGGGAGGTGGGTACAATGAGCAGTTCTTC.

The rearrangement uses TRBV6-2 or TRBV6-3 and TRBJ2-1; D assignment may be TRBD1 or TRBD2 (5 bases each). The CDR3 has 15 amino acids. Germline CDR1 is MNHEY and CDR2 is SVGEGT. V dropped 4 bases and J dropped 7 bases, with 17 bases sitting between them. The CDR3 region is CASSWPSGTWNEQFF. CDR3 coding DNA: TGTGCCAGCAGTTGGCCATCCGGGACGTGGAATGAGCAGTTCTTC.

This clonotype turned up a few times. V and J are TRBV12-3 or TRBV12-4 and TRBJ2-7; a possible D gene is TRBD2 (5 bases). V was shortened by 1 base and J by 1 base, with 20 bases between the two germline ends. This CDR3 has 18 amino acids. The CDR3 bases are TGTGCCAGCAGTTTAGGTGAAAGGAGGCCAGCCCGATCCTACGAGCAGTACTTC. It is translated as CASSLGERRPARSYEQYF.

This clonotype was found many times. V is TRBV11-2 and J is TRBJ2-7; 11 nucleotides line up with TRBD1. The CDR3 covers 15 residues. V shed 8 bases, J shed 3 bases, and the junction held 9 bases outside the gene matches. CDR1 is SGHAT and CDR2 is FQNNGV in the germline V gene. The CDR3 DNA reads as TGTGCCAGCTCCAATTCGGGGACAGGGGGCTACGAGCAGTACTTC. Its protein is CASSNSGTGGYEQYF.

This clonotype was seen repeatedly, ten times or more. The V gene is TRBV11-3, the J gene TRBJ2-2, with 8 nucleotides matching TRBD2. Trimming took 2 bases from V and 4 from J; bases not matched to a gene: 3. This CDR3 has 15 amino acids. Per germline, CDR1 SGHNT and CDR2 YENEEA. Written as DNA, the CDR3 is TGTGCCAGCAGCTTACGAGCGGGGGTCACCGGGGAGCTGTTTTTT. It specifies CASSLRAGVTGELFF.

The chain employs TRBV7-2 and TRBJ2-1, with 15 positions matching TRBD2. The CDR3 totals 15 residues. Trimming took 7 bases from V and 7 from J; bases not matched to a gene: 5. Germline V gene sequence: CDR1 SGHTA, CDR2 FQGNSA. CDR3 coding DNA: TGTGCCAGCACCCCCGGGACTAGCGGGAGGAATGAGCAGTTCTTC. Its translation is CASTPGTSGRNEQFF. The full variable domain, rest sourced from reference TRBV7-2 and TRBJ2-1, is GAGVSQSPSNKVTEKGKDVELRCDPISGHTALYWYRQSLGQGLEFLIYFQGNSAPDKSGLPSDRFSAERTGGSVSTLTIQRTQQEDSAVYLCASTPGTSGRNEQFFGPGTRLTVL.

This clonotype was observed a few times. The chain is built from TRBV10-3 and TRBJ2-7; a possible D gene is TRBD1 (6 bases). Trimming took off 6 bases at V and 5 bases at J, with 17 bases between the two ends. In germline, CDR1 is ENHRY, CDR2 SYGVKD. The CDR3 is 14 residues long. This CDR3 is CAIRKQISGDEQYF. The CDR3 region has the DNA TGTGCCATCAGGAAACAGATTTCAGGGGACGAGCAGTACTTC.

Ten or more counts support this clonotype. The V call is TRBV6-5, the J call TRBJ1-4, with 7 bases that match TRBD1. Looked up from germline, CDR1 is MNHEY and CDR2 is SVGAGI. CDR3 length: 15 residues. J gave up 8 bases and V 0 bases, and 6 bases lay outside the gene matches. CDR3 coding DNA: TGTGCCAGCAGTTACTCAGGAGGGGGCGGAGAAAAACTGTTTTTT. Encoded protein: CASSYSGGGGEKLFF.

This chain links TRBV5-5 with TRBJ1-4; TRBD1 might be the D (6 bases). Trimming removed 7 bases at V and 5 bases at J, with 12 bases between. The CDR3 length is 13 residues. Germline V gene data show CDR1 as SGHKS and CDR2 as YYEKEE (reference sequence). Here the CDR3 DNA reads TGTGCCAGCCAGACAGGTCCCAATGAAAAACTGTTTTTT. It specifies CASQTGPNEKLFF.

This clonotype turned up a few times. The rearrangement joins TRBV18 to TRBJ2-3; 8 nucleotides line up with TRBD2. The CDR3 runs to 16 residues. Germline V gene data show CDR1 as KGHSH and CDR2 as LQKENI. Trimming at V came to 5 bases and at J to 3 bases, leaving 10 bases not matched to a gene. CDR3 region: CASSVRSGSATDTQYF. In nucleotides, the CDR3 is TGTGCCAGCTCAGTTCGAAGCGGGAGTGCGACAGATACGCAGTATTTT.

The sample holds many counts of this clonotype. The J gene is TRBJ2-7, the V gene TRBV7-2; 7 positions match TRBD2. V trimming: 6 bases; J trimming: 6 bases; junction bases outside the gene matches: 5. The CDR3 is made up of 12 amino acids. Germline loops: CDR1 SGHTA, CDR2 FQGNSA. The CDR3 DNA sequence: TGTGCCAGCAGACGCGGGGAGGGCGAGCAGTACTTC. This sequence encodes CASRRGEGEQYF.